This TCR beta chain was captured by sequencing in a study of cytomegalovirus exposure and HLA in healthy donors. PCR used 60 Vbeta primers and 13 Jbeta primers. Produced via immunoSEQ multiplex PCR; TCRdb's table is partial and in-frame only. This repertoire shows about 52,000 clones, around 70% found once; its top ten account for over 8%. With regard to this clone: What it binds is unknown.

Germline-derived CDR1 and CDR2 are KGHSH and LQKENI. The CDR3 is 15 amino acids. Trimming stripped 0 bases from V and 7 bases from J, with 15 bases between. Overall study findings and caveats: The study recorded 150 to 200 TCR beta chains that were cytomegalovirus-associated.

The sequenced sample was PBMCs. V usage is TRBV18 and J usage is TRBJ2-5; D perhaps matches TRBD2 (6 bases). The sequence came from a woman in her forties or fifties in good health and CMV-seronegative. In nucleotides, the CDR3 is TGTGCCAGCTCACCACCGGTAGGAGGGCGGGGGACCCAGTACTTC. It encodes CASSPPVGGRGTQYF.